What follows are 5 T cell receptor beta chains derived from one specimen sequenced in a study of blood T cell repertoires in COVID-19. Method: immunoSEQ multiplex PCR; TCRdb's copy keeps in-frame clones and lacks some. The table lists around 100,000 clones, over 80% of them singletons. The specimen was peripheral blood. The receptors were sampled from a man aged 50 to 59 with active or convalescent COVID-19.

This clone occurred a few times. The same CDR3 arises from other DNA sequences in this sample as well. The V call is TRBV29-1, the J call TRBJ1-5, with a tentative D call TRBD1 (5 bases). The germline V gene encodes CDR1 SQVTM and CDR2 ANQGSEA. This CDR3 spans 12 amino acids. Trimming took off 6 bases at V and 5 bases at J, with 11 bases between the two ends. In nucleotides, the CDR3 is TGCAGCGTAGGGGCCAGGGATCAGCCCCAGCATTTT. This codes for CSVGARDQPQHF.

This chain uses TRBV6-1 with TRBJ2-7; possible D gene TRBD2, 5 bases. V was shortened by 3 bases and J by 12 bases, with 18 bases between the two germline ends. Germline-derived CDR1 and CDR2 are MNHNS and SASEGT. This CDR3 spans 13 amino acids. The CDR3 DNA sequence: TGTGCCAGCAGTGAGGGGAGCGTTAGATGGGGGTACTTC. As protein: CASSEGSVRWGYF.

The J gene is TRBJ2-3, the V gene TRBV19; 7 bases are a match to TRBD2. Germline V gene lookup returns CDR1 LNHDA and CDR2 SQIVND (reference sequence). The J segment lost 5 bases and the V segment lost 6 bases, leaving 8 bases of the junction unmatched. The CDR3 contains 14 residues. The chain's CDR3 is CASRYGGSEDTQYF. The CDR3 nucleotides read TGTGCCAGTAGGTACGGCGGGAGTGAAGATACGCAGTATTTT.

The CDR3 DNA sequence: TGTGCTAGTGGTTGGGAGGATCGGGGACTTAACTACGAGCAGTACTTC. Protein: CASGWEDRGLNYEQYF. The chain links TRBV12-5 to TRBJ2-7, with D tentatively TRBD2 (6 bases). This CDR3 comprises 16 residues. Germline CDR1 LGHNT, CDR2 FRNRAP. Between the trimmed V and J ends, which lost 4 bases and 3 bases, there was a span of 19 bases.

The J gene is TRBJ2-7, the V gene TRBV9, with 14 bases lining up with TRBD2. Trimming removed 7 bases from V and 6 bases from J; junction bases left unmatched: 9. The CDR3 length is 15 residues. Germline V gives CDR1 SGDLS, CDR2 YYNGEE. As DNA, the CDR3 is TGTGCCAGCGGGGGTGGGACTAGCGGGAGCGGCGAGCAGTACTTC. Protein sequence: CASGGGTSGSGEQYF.